This T cell receptor beta chain is drawn from a study of OX40 agonist ivuxolimab in advanced cancers. Study-wide background: A history of anti-PD-1, anti-PD-L1 or anti-CTLA-4 therapy was acceptable, and roughly 40% had some.

Repertoires were generated with immunoSEQ multiplex PCR, while TCRdb's copy carries only in-frame clones and drops some. The profile covers 95,000 to 150,000 clones, with approximately 92% appearing a single time and around 0.15% taken by the ten largest. Germline CDR1 is MNHEY and CDR2 is SVGAGI. V gave up 2 bases and J gave up 2 bases, with 6 bases separating them. The CDR3 runs 13 residues. Blood draws occurred at baseline, cycle 4 day 1, and cycle 7 day 1. This clone was observed a single time. Its antigen remains unidentified. General study findings and limits: Which antigen the expanded peripheral T cells recognized is unknown. At doses 0.1 to 3.0 mg/kg, CD4+ and CD8+ clones expanded.

This sample comprised CD4+ or CD8+ T cells sorted from blood, obtained in a trial of the OX40 agonist ivuxolimab. This receptor was taken from an adult with an advanced solid tumor such as melanoma, head and neck, liver or kidney cancer. This chain uses TRBV6-5 with TRBJ1-1; D is unresolved. The CDR3, as DNA: TGTGCCAGCAGTTACATTAGAAACACTGAAGCTTTCTTT. Translated: CASSYIRNTEAFF.